Listed below are T cell receptor beta chains from one sample, sequenced in a study of Graves' ophthalmopathy and Graves' hyperthyroidism. TCRdb analysed the multiplex PCR reads with MiXCR anew, one entry per CDR3 protein. The repertoire holds more than 550,000 distinct CDR3 sequences, with roughly two fifths as singletons. Sequencing input: peripheral blood. Receptors were obtained from an adult man with Graves' ophthalmopathy. Each CDR3 is given with its conserved first and last residue. Fields, in order: D gene, V gene, J gene, clone size, CDR3 protein, CDR3 DNA. The D gene is left open where the match is weak. Part of the rows lack a size; the others show once, few, many or a class for expanded clones.

TRBD2	TRBV10-3	TRBJ2-2	many	CAISESKRGYPGELFF	TGTGCCATCAGTGAGTCGAAGCGGGGGTACCCCGGGGAGCTGTTTTTT
NA	TRBV10-3	TRBJ1-5	NA	CASSTGTAGRPQHF	TGTGCCAGCAGCACCGGGACCGCGGGCCGGCCCCAGCATTTT
TRBD1	TRBV20-1	TRBJ2-7	few	CSARDDRGRSSYEQYF	TGCAGTGCTAGAGATGACAGGGGACGTAGCTCCTACGAGCAGTACTTC
NA	TRBV13	TRBJ2-2	NA	CASSVVRTSNTGELFF	TGTGCCAGCAGCGTAGTTAGGACATCGAACACCGGGGAGCTGTTTTTT
NA	TRBV20-1	TRBJ2-5	many	CSARPPGLGTPETQYF	TGCAGTGCTAGGCCGCCGGGCCTGGGAACCCCAGAGACCCAGTACTTC
TRBD2	TRBV29-1	TRBJ2-5	NA	CSVAGREGETQYF	TGCAGCGTTGCGGGCAGGGAGGGCGAGACCCAGTACTTC
NA	TRBV29-1	TRBJ2-7	NA	CSSQPTSYEQYF	TGCAGCTCACAGCCAACCTCCTACGAGCAGTACTTC
NA	TRBV7-3	TRBJ2-2	many	CASSLPPHGELFF	TGTGCCAGCAGCTTACCGCCCCACGGGGAGCTGTTTTTT
NA	TRBV10-3	TRBJ1-2	few	CASSYGRTNYGYTF	TGTGCCAGCAGTTACGGCAGAACTAACTATGGCTACACCTTC
NA	TRBV2	TRBJ1-5	NA	CASTPGGQGYQPQHF	TGTGCCAGCACCCCGGGGGGGCAGGGCTATCAGCCCCAGCATTTT
TRBD2	TRBV5-6	TRBJ2-5	NA	CASSTQGTSGETQYF	TGTGCCAGCAGCACCCAGGGGACTAGTGGGGAGACCCAGTACTTC
NA	TRBV12-3/TRBV12-4	TRBJ2-2	few	CASSLWDANTGELFF	TGTGCCAGCAGTTTGTGGGACGCGAACACCGGGGAGCTGTTTTTT
NA	TRBV19	TRBJ1-1	many	CASKGGGGKNTEAFF	TGTGCCAGTAAGGGGGGCGGTGGAAAGAACACTGAAGCTTTCTTT
NA	TRBV24-1	TRBJ2-3	NA	CATSESWNTDTQYF	TGTGCCACCAGTGAATCGTGGAACACAGATACGCAGTATTTT
NA	TRBV4-2	TRBJ1-2	few	CASSQELESNYGYTF	TGTGCCAGCAGCCAAGAGCTCGAATCTAACTATGGCTACACCTTC
TRBD1	TRBV7-9	TRBJ2-5	once	CASSNDRGQETQYF	TGTGCCAGCAGCAACGACAGGGGACAAGAGACCCAGTACTTC
NA	TRBV5-4	TRBJ2-7	NA	CASSPTRDISYEQYF	TGTGCCAGCAGTCCAACCCGGGACATCTCCTACGAGCAGTACTTC
NA	TRBV5-6	TRBJ2-2	NA	CASSLPGALGTGELFF	TGTGCCAGCAGCTTGCCGGGGGCGCTGGGGACCGGGGAGCTGTTTTTT
TRBD1	TRBV19	TRBJ1-6	many	CASRGTGVSYNSPLHF	TGTGCCAGTAGGGGGACAGGAGTCTCCTATAATTCACCCCTCCACTTT
TRBD1	TRBV12-3/TRBV12-4	TRBJ2-2	NA	CASSLEGTGIAGELFF	TGTGCCAGCAGTTTAGAGGGGACAGGGATCGCGGGGGAGCTGTTTTTT
NA	TRBV10-3	TRBJ2-6	many	CASKGGSGANVLTF	TGTGCCTCGAAGGGGGGGTCTGGGGCCAACGTCCTGACTTTC
TRBD2	TRBV20-1	TRBJ2-5	few	CSALGLAGEETQYF	TGCAGTGCTTTGGGACTAGCGGGAGAAGAGACCCAGTACTTC
NA	TRBV5-1	TRBJ2-7	many	CASSLVGSGPLYEQYF	TGCGCCAGCAGCTTGGTGGGCTCGGGCCCTCTCTACGAGCAGTACTTC
NA	TRBV7-9	TRBJ1-5	NA	CASSSFLGANQPQHF	TGTGCCAGCAGCTCCTTTTTAGGGGCGAATCAGCCCCAGCATTTT
NA	TRBV29-1	TRBJ1-3	many	CSVEASSGNTIYF	TGCAGCGTTGAGGCGAGCTCTGGAAACACCATATATTTT
TRBD1	TRBV2	TRBJ1-4	NA	CASGGDRVGANEKLFF	TGTGCCAGCGGAGGAGACAGGGTTGGAGCTAATGAAAAACTGTTTTTT
NA	TRBV6-5	TRBJ2-2	many	CASSTKDTGELFF	TGTGCCAGCAGCACCAAGGACACCGGGGAGCTGTTTTTT
NA	TRBV7-9	TRBJ2-7	NA	CASSESTTALSYEQYF	TGTGCCAGCAGTGAGTCCACAACAGCCCTCTCCTACGAGCAGTACTTC
TRBD1	TRBV10-3	TRBJ1-1	many	CAISYRGAGTEAFF	TGTGCCATCAGTTACAGGGGGGCTGGAACTGAAGCTTTCTTT
NA	TRBV2	TRBJ2-5	many	CASNIRETQYF	TGTGCCAGCAATATTCGAGAGACCCAGTACTTC
NA	TRBV6-5	TRBJ2-3	few	CASSYRGTDTQYF	TGTGCCAGCAGTTACAGGGGCACAGATACGCAGTATTTT
TRBD1	TRBV7-9	TRBJ2-5	NA	CASRARDRGGETQYF	TGTGCCAGCAGAGCCCGGGACAGGGGCGGGGAGACCCAGTACTTC
NA	TRBV11-2	TRBJ1-6	NA	CASSPSRWDSALHF	TGTGCCAGCAGCCCCTCTCGCTGGGATTCGGCCCTCCACTTT
NA	TRBV25-1	TRBJ1-1	NA	CASSPRVNTEAFF	TGTGCCAGCAGTCCCAGGGTTAATACTGAAGCTTTCTTT
NA	TRBV24-1	TRBJ1-1	many	CATSDFRDNTEAFF	TGTGCCACCAGTGATTTTCGGGATAACACTGAAGCTTTCTTT
NA	TRBV20-1	TRBJ1-1	few	CSAQRGGTEAFF	TGCAGTGCCCAGAGGGGTGGCACTGAAGCTTTCTTT
NA	TRBV2	TRBJ1-4	NA	CASRERVRTGEKLFF	TGTGCCAGCAGGGAGAGGGTGCGGACCGGTGAAAAACTGTTTTTT
NA	TRBV10-3	TRBJ1-2	many	CASSSAGRTNYGYTF	TGTGCCAGCAGTTCGGCAGGACGAACTAACTATGGCTACACCTTC
NA	TRBV25-1	TRBJ1-2	many	CASSEAGVHTF	TGTGCCAGCAGTGAAGCGGGGGTCCACACCTTC
NA	TRBV12-3/TRBV12-4	TRBJ1-1	many	CASSSGISEAFF	TGTGCCAGCAGCTCAGGCATCTCTGAAGCTTTCTTT
TRBD1	TRBV20-1	TRBJ1-4	once	CSARTSGTGDEKLFF	TGCAGTGCACGGACTAGCGGGACAGGGGATGAAAAACTGTTTTTT
NA	TRBV5-1	TRBJ2-5	many	CASSFGSGAEETQYF	TGCGCCAGCAGCTTCGGATCGGGGGCCGAAGAGACCCAGTACTTC
NA	TRBV5-1	TRBJ2-2	NA	CASSLGRNTGKLFF	TGCGCCAGCAGCTTGGGACGGAACACCGGGAAGCTGTTTTTT
NA	TRBV20-1	TRBJ1-5	once	CSARDPREGNQPQHF	TGCAGTGCTAGAGATCCCCGAGAGGGCAATCAGCCCCAGCATTTT
NA	TRBV10-2	TRBJ2-3	NA	CASSGTETTDTQYF	TGCGCCAGCAGTGGGACAGAAACCACAGATACGCAGTATTTT
NA	TRBV25-1	TRBJ2-7	many	CASSRGFGEQYF	TGTGCCAGCAGCAGGGGCTTCGGCGAGCAGTACTTC
NA	TRBV12-3/TRBV12-4	TRBJ2-6	many	CASTPGQSSGANVLTF	TGTGCCAGCACCCCCGGACAGAGTTCTGGGGCCAACGTCCTGACTTTC
TRBD1	TRBV2	TRBJ1-1	once	CASTRGGGPEAFF	TGTGCCAGCACCCGAGGGGGCGGCCCTGAAGCTTTCTTT
TRBD1	TRBV27	TRBJ1-5	few	CASSYAAGGVNQPQHF	TGTGCCAGCAGTTACGCCGCAGGGGGCGTCAATCAGCCCCAGCATTTT
NA	TRBV11-2	TRBJ1-5	NA	CASSPTWQGGQPQHF	TGTGCCAGCAGCCCCACGTGGCAGGGCGGCCAGCCCCAGCATTTT
NA	TRBV19	TRBJ2-7	many	CASSPWGVYEQYF	TGTGCCAGTAGCCCCTGGGGAGTCTACGAGCAGTACTTC
TRBD1	TRBV20-1	TRBJ1-1	many	CSARDTGGYTEAFF	TGCAGTGCTAGAGATACAGGGGGCTACACTGAAGCTTTCTTT
TRBD1	TRBV10-3	TRBJ2-2	NA	CAISAGTATNTGELFF	TGTGCCATCAGTGCCGGGACAGCTACGAACACCGGGGAGCTGTTTTTT
TRBD1	TRBV5-1	TRBJ2-7	many	CASAGQGNYEQYF	TGCGCCAGCGCGGGACAGGGGAACTACGAGCAGTACTTC
TRBD1	TRBV6-5	TRBJ1-5	many	CASSYSRGEPQHF	TGTGCCAGCAGTTACTCCAGGGGGGAGCCCCAGCATTTT
TRBD2	TRBV29-1	TRBJ2-2	many	CSVVFLAGVNTGELFF	TGCAGCGTTGTGTTCCTAGCGGGGGTTAACACCGGGGAGCTGTTTTTT
NA	TRBV10-2	TRBJ1-5	many	CASPTPTDPRNQPQHF	TGCGCCAGCCCTACCCCAACGGACCCTAGGAATCAGCCCCAGCATTTT
NA	TRBV10-3	TRBJ2-7	few	CASSFDPTEEPNEQYF	TGTGCCAGCAGTTTTGATCCGACAGAAGAACCTAACGAGCAGTACTTC